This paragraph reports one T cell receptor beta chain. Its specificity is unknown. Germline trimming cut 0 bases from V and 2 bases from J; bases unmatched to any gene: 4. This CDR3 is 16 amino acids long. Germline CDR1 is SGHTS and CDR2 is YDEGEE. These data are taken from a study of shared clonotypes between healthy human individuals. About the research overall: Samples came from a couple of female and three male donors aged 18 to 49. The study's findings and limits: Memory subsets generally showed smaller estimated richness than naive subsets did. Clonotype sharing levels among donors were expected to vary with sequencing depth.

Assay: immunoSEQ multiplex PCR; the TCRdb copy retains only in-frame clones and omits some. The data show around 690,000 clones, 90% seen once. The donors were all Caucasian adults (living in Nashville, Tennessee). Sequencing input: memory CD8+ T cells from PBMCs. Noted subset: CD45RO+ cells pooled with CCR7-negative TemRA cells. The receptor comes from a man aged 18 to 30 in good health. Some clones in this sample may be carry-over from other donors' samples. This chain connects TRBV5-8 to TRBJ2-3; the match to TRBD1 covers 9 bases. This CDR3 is CASSLGTGALTDTQYF. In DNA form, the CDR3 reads TGTGCCAGCAGCTTGGGGACAGGGGCCCTCACAGATACGCAGTATTTT.